This TCR beta chain was documented in a study of cytomegalovirus exposure and HLA in healthy donors. Overall study findings and caveats: In a later analysis, common viral pathogens appeared linked to several of the most significant clusters. Association of fewer than 20,000 TCR beta sequences with HLA alleles was found at 0.05 false discovery rate in a later analysis.

Regarding this clone: Its target is not known.

Germline assignment: CDR1 LGHNA and CDR2 YNFKEQ. The CDR3 sequence is 16 residues long. The V gene lost 0 bases and the J gene lost 3 bases, with 11 bases spanning the gap. Primers included in the PCR were 60 Vbeta and 13 Jbeta primers. Produced via immunoSEQ multiplex PCR; TCRdb's table is partial and in-frame only. The sample lists 100,000 to 150,000 clones, 64% occurring once. The source is a woman aged 40 to 50 in good health and CMV-seronegative. The V call is TRBV4-2, the J call TRBJ2-2, with TRBD2 as a possible D gene (5 bases). The sequenced material came from PBMCs. DNA for the CDR3: TGTGCCAGCAGCCAAGAATGGCTAGCTGACACCGGGGAGCTGTTTTTT. This sequence encodes CASSQEWLADTGELFF.